A single sample gave rise to the 29 T cell receptor beta chains below, sequenced in a study of shared clonotypes between healthy human individuals. The method was immunoSEQ multiplex PCR; TCRdb's version includes in-frame clones alone and lacks a portion of them. The sample has around 95,000 clones, about two thirds seen once; the top ten hold around 41%. Sequenced material: memory CD8+ T cells sorted from blood. Described subset: CD45RO+ cells pooled with CCR7-negative TemRA cells. The source is a man younger than 40 in good health.

For this clone: This sequence is one base from a far larger clone and is likely a read error. Here the CDR3 DNA reads TGTGCCAGCAGTTTGGACTCCTACAATGAGCAGTTCTTC. Protein sequence: CASSLDSYNEQFF. V and J are TRBV28 and TRBJ2-1; unclear D gene. The CDR3 has 13 residues. Per the germline V gene, CDR1 is MDHEN and CDR2 is SYDVKM. Trimming shortened V by 3 bases and J by 0 bases, and 3 bases separated the two germline ends.

This clone was observed many times. This chain links TRBV28 with TRBJ2-1; 14 bases are a match to TRBD2. Trimming at V came to 8 bases and at J to 5 bases, leaving 2 bases not matched to a gene. This CDR3 is built from 14 residues. Germline-derived CDR1 and CDR2 are MDHEN and SYDVKM. DNA for the CDR3: TGTGCCAGCTCGGGACTAGCGGGAGACAATGAGCAGTTCTTC. Protein: CASSGLAGDNEQFF.

The CDR3 bases are TGTGCCAGCAGCCCCGCGGACACCTACGAGCAGTACTTC. Translating it yields CASSPADTYEQYF. This sequence joins TRBV7-9 and TRBJ2-7; a possible D gene is TRBD1 (5 bases). The CDR3 contains 13 residues. Trimming stripped 5 bases from V and 2 bases from J, with 10 bases between. Germline CDR1 and CDR2: SEHNR and FQNEAQ (reference sequence). Full variable domain (outside the CDR3, taken from reference TRBV7-9 and TRBJ2-7): DTGVSQNPRHKITKRGQNVTFRCDPISEHNRLYWYRQTLGQGPEFLTYFQNEAQLEKSRLLSDRFSAERPKGSFSTLEIQRTEQGDSAMYLCASSPADTYEQYFGPGTRLTVT.

This clone was seen repeatedly, ten times or more. The chain links TRBV29-1 to TRBJ2-4; D remains unclear. The ends were cut back, 7 bases at V and 2 bases at J, with 6 bases in the middle. This CDR3 spans 11 amino acids. The germline gives CDR1 SQVTM, CDR2 ANQGSEA. The CDR3 loop reads CSAASKNIQYF. The CDR3 DNA reads as TGCAGCGCCGCTTCCAAAAACATTCAGTACTTC.

The gene calls are TRBV11-2 and TRBJ2-6; 7 positions match TRBD1. Losses at the gene ends were 3 bases for V and 0 bases for J; bases not matched to a gene: 5. The CDR3 has 17 amino acids. Germline V gene sequence: CDR1 SGHAT, CDR2 FQNNGV. The CDR3 DNA reads as TGTGCCAGCAGCTTCCGGAGACAGGGCTCTGGGGCCAACGTCCTGACTTTC. Its protein is CASSFRRQGSGANVLTF. Combining the CDR3 with reference TRBV11-2 and TRBJ2-6 gives the whole variable domain EAGVAQSPRYKIIEKRQSVAFWCNPISGHATLYWYQQILGQGPKLLIQFQNNGVVDDSQLPKDRFSAERLKGVDSTLKIQPAKLEDSAVYLCASSFRRQGSGANVLTFGAGSRLTVL.

The genes are TRBV2 and TRBJ2-3; 10 nucleotides align to TRBD1. Germline lookup yields CDR1 SNHLY and CDR2 FYNNEI. Trimming cost V 6 bases and J 4 bases; bases outside gene matches: 7. The CDR3 is made up of 15 amino acids. The CDR3 is CASSPRDRGADTQYF. For the CDR3, the DNA is TGTGCCAGCAGCCCCCGGGACAGGGGTGCAGATACGCAGTATTTT.

This chain uses TRBV15 with TRBJ2-7, with TRBD1 matching 7 bases. Germline loops: CDR1 LNHNV, CDR2 YYDKDF (reference sequence). The CDR3 runs to 15 residues. V trimming: 0 bases; J trimming: 6 bases; junction bases outside the gene matches: 8. DNA of the CDR3: TGTGCCACCAGCAGAGATCCGACAGGGTCCGGCGAGCAGTACTTC. Translated, it gives CATSRDPTGSGEQYF.

This clone was observed a single time. The rearrangement links TRBV7-8 to TRBJ2-1; 8 bases align to TRBD2. This CDR3 comprises 14 residues. The junction had 3 bases not matched to a gene; V was cut back by 1 base and J by 7 bases. From germline, CDR1 is SGHVS and CDR2 FQNEAQ. CDR3 coding DNA: TGTGCCAGCAGCTTAGGGGGCGGGGGGAATGAGCAGTTCTTC. Amino acids: CASSLGGGGNEQFF.

This clone was seen just once. V is TRBV14 and J is TRBJ1-1; 7 positions agree with TRBD1. V lost 2 bases, J lost 3 bases, and 3 bases stayed unmatched. The CDR3 extends over 14 amino acids. CDR1 is SGHDN and CDR2 is FVKESK in the germline V gene. In DNA, the CDR3 is TGTGCCAGCAGCCAACGACAGGGTTACACTGAAGCTTTCTTT. Protein product: CASSQRQGYTEAFF.

This chain links TRBV12-2 with TRBJ2-7; the table's D call, TRBD2, has no DNA check behind it. TRBV12-2 is a listed pseudogene. This CDR3 is 16 amino acids long. CDR3 protein: CASRLGYGRPWDEQYF. In DNA, the CDR3 is TGTGCAAGTCGCTTAGGATACGGGAGGCCATGGGACGAGCAGTACTTC.

As regards this clone: A much larger clone differs from this one at a single base, so this may be a read error. The chain is built from TRBV6-4 and TRBJ2-1; the match to TRBD2 covers 10 bases. Germline CDR1 MRHNA, CDR2 SNTAGT. The CDR3 spans 15 residues. After removal of 4 bases from V and 0 bases from J, the junction contained 0 bases not matched to a gene. The DNA for the CDR3 is TGTGCCAGCAGTGGGACTAGCGGCTCCTACAATGAGCAGTTCTTC. This codes for CASSGTSGSYNEQFF.

The chain carries TRBV13 and TRBJ1-1; D unresolved. Looked up from germline, CDR1 is PRHDT and CDR2 is FYEKMQ (reference sequence). V was pared by 1 base and J by 1 base, with 10 bases between. CDR3 length: 15 residues. CDR3 residues: CASSLARRTNTEAFF. CDR3 nucleotides: TGTGCCAGCAGCTTAGCCAGGCGGACGAACACTGAAGCTTTCTTT.

V is TRBV5-4 and J is TRBJ2-4; maybe TRBD1 (5 bases). Germline lookup yields CDR1 SGHNT and CDR2 YYREEE (reference sequence). V lost 4 bases, J lost 1 base, and 12 bases lay in between. There are 15 residues in the CDR3. The CDR3, as DNA: TGTGCCAGCAGCCCATCAGGGATTGCCAAAAACATTCAGTACTTC. As protein: CASSPSGIAKNIQYF.

The V call is TRBV5-4, the J call TRBJ2-7; 7 bases fit TRBD1. The ends lost 6 bases at V and 2 bases at J; junction bases unmatched: 11. This CDR3 comprises 15 residues. Germline CDR1 is SGHNT and CDR2 is YYREEE (reference sequence). In DNA form, the CDR3 reads TGTGCCAGCAACCCCGGAGACAGGGTGGCCTACGAGCAGTACTTC. It specifies CASNPGDRVAYEQYF.

The V gene is TRBV4-1, the J gene TRBJ2-2; 9 bases are a match to TRBD1. The CDR3 consists of 16 residues. V gave up 6 bases and J gave up 5 bases; unmatched junction bases: 10. Germline CDR1 and CDR2: MGHRA and YSYEKL. CDR3 in amino acids: CASRDWGQGTTGELFF. Here the CDR3 DNA reads TGCGCCAGCAGGGACTGGGGACAGGGAACGACCGGGGAGCTGTTTTTT.

The chain combines TRBV7-9 with TRBJ2-1; 7 nucleotides align to TRBD1. CDR3 length: 17 amino acids. Trimming took 5 bases from V and 0 from J; bases not matched to a gene: 10. Germline V CDR1 and CDR2: SEHNR, FQNEAQ (reference sequence). CDR3 in DNA: TGTGCCAGCAGCCCTAAGACAGGGACACCCTCCTACAATGAGCAGTTCTTC. Its protein is CASSPKTGTPSYNEQFF.

The CDR3 sequence is CASSQAPGLGDEQYF. CDR3 coding DNA: TGTGCCAGCAGCCAAGCCCCGGGACTAGGGGACGAGCAGTACTTC. The rearrangement links TRBV4-2 to TRBJ2-7, with 8 bases that match TRBD2. The ends lost 1 base at V and 5 bases at J; junction bases unmatched: 7. Germline V CDR1 and CDR2: LGHNA, YNFKEQ. This CDR3 region has 15 residues.

The chain uses TRBV27 and TRBJ2-1; 8 bases line up with TRBD1. Trimming took 2 bases from V and 5 from J; bases not matched to a gene: 14. Germline loops: CDR1 MNHEY, CDR2 SMNVEV (reference sequence). The CDR3 totals 18 residues. The CDR3 DNA reads TGTGCCAGCAGTTTAAAGCCTCAGGGGGCAGGGGTAAACAATGAGCAGTTCTTC. Its protein product is CASSLKPQGAGVNNEQFF.

The chain recombines TRBV18 with TRBJ2-7, with D possibly called TRBD1 or TRBD2 (5 bases each). Germline CDR1 reads KGHSH; CDR2 reads LQKENI. The CDR3 is made up of 13 amino acids. Deletions cut 3 bases from V and 2 bases from J, with 8 bases between. CDR3 amino acids: CASSPGTTYEQYF. CDR3 nucleotides: TGTGCCAGCTCACCCGGGACCACCTACGAGCAGTACTTC.

The rearrangement joins TRBV10-3 to TRBJ1-1, with D perhaps TRBD1 (5 bases). CDR1 and CDR2 from the germline V gene are ENHRY and SYGVKD. V lost 9 bases to trimming and J lost 0 bases, with 14 bases between them. CDR3 length: 14 amino acids. CDR3 residues: CAIRGTLMNTEAFF. Written as DNA, the CDR3 is TGTGCCATTCGAGGGACCTTAATGAACACTGAAGCTTTCTTT.

The chain couples TRBV28 to TRBJ2-7; 8 nucleotides agree with TRBD1. Trimming took 6 bases from V and 7 from J; bases not matched to a gene: 11. The CDR3 sequence is 14 residues long. Germline CDR1 is MDHEN and CDR2 is SYDVKM. CDR3 coding DNA: TGTGCCAGCAGCCAAGAAATCAGGGGGCTTGAGCAGTACTTC. This sequence encodes CASSQEIRGLEQYF.

V and J are TRBV28 and TRBJ2-7; 12 positions match TRBD1. In germline, CDR1 is MDHEN, CDR2 SYDVKM. CDR3 size: 15 residues. Losses at the gene ends were 6 bases for V and 10 bases for J; bases not matched to a gene: 13. CDR3 DNA: TGTGCCAGCAGCCTAACCGGGACAGGGGGCGCTTCTCAGTACTTC. Amino acid sequence: CASSLTGTGGASQYF.

The chain employs TRBV7-3 and TRBJ1-1; D not certain. Germline values: CDR1 SGHTA, CDR2 FQGTGA. The V end lost 3 bases, the J end lost 1 base, and 6 bases lay between the germline ends. CDR3 length: 13 amino acids. CDR3 sequence reads: CASSFSQNTEAFF. The DNA of the CDR3 is TGTGCCAGCAGCTTTTCGCAGAACACTGAAGCTTTCTTT.

V gene TRBV9 combines with J gene TRBJ2-5, with D tentatively TRBD1 (6 bases). The germline CDR1 and CDR2 sequences are SGDLS and YYNGEE. The CDR3 consists of 16 residues. V dropped 0 bases and J dropped 4 bases, with 16 bases sitting between them. This CDR3 reads CASSVATGPSVETQYF. The DNA of the CDR3 is TGTGCCAGCAGCGTAGCTACAGGGCCGTCTGTAGAGACCCAGTACTTC.

The gene calls are TRBV11-2 and TRBJ2-7; D unclear. Germline V gene lookup returns CDR1 SGHAT and CDR2 FQNNGV. Trimming took off 4 bases at V and 5 bases at J, with 9 bases between the two ends. The CDR3 has 12 amino acids. The CDR3: CASSSPTDEQYF. In DNA, the CDR3 is TGTGCCAGCAGCTCCCCCACGGACGAGCAGTACTTC.

This clone showed up just once. This chain uses TRBV7-2 with TRBJ2-3; 12 positions agree with TRBD2. The J segment lost 5 bases and the V segment lost 2 bases, leaving 14 bases of the junction unmatched. CDR1 and CDR2 from the germline V gene are SGHTA and FQGNSA. This CDR3 spans 19 amino acids. The CDR3 DNA sequence: TGTGCCAGCAGCTTAATGTCCGCCCGACTAGCGGGAGATGGAGATACGCAGTATTTT. Protein product: CASSLMSARLAGDGDTQYF.

V usage is TRBV15 and J usage is TRBJ2-1, with 7 bases that match TRBD2. The CDR3 is made up of 15 amino acids. The V gene's germline CDR1 is LNHNV and CDR2 YYDKDF (reference sequence). The junction had 10 bases not matched to a gene; V was cut back by 5 bases and J by 6 bases. CDR3 sequence: CATSRSGIGVNEQFF. The DNA for the CDR3 is TGTGCCACCAGCCGAAGCGGGATCGGGGTCAATGAGCAGTTCTTC.

The rearrangement joins TRBV27 to TRBJ2-4, with D possibly TRBD2 on 7 matching bases. This CDR3 has 16 amino acids. With 5 bases removed from V and 0 bases from J, the gap between germline ends came to 14 bases. Per germline, CDR1 MNHEY and CDR2 SMNVEV (reference sequence). Here the CDR3 DNA reads TGTGCCAGCAGTCCCAAGCGGGACATAGCCAAAAACATTCAGTACTTC. Its protein product is CASSPKRDIAKNIQYF.

CDR3 in amino acids: CASSLLFPPYGYTF. The CDR3 nucleotides are TGTGCCAGCAGTTTATTGTTTCCACCTTATGGCTACACCTTC. J is TRBJ1-2 and V is TRBV27; D gene uncertain. This CDR3 spans 14 amino acids. Germline V gene data show CDR1 as MNHEY and CDR2 as SMNVEV (reference sequence). The V end lost 1 base, the J end lost 5 bases, and 11 bases lay between the germline ends.